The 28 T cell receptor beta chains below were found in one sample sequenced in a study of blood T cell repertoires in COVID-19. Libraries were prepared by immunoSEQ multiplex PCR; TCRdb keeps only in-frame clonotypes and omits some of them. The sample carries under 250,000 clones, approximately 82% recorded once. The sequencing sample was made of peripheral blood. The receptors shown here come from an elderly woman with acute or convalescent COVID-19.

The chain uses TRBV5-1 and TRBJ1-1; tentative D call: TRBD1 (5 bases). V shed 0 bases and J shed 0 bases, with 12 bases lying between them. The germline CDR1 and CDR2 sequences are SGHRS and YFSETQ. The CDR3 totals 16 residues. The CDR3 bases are TGCGCCAGCAGCTTGGGGCAGGCAGGGCTGAACACTGAAGCTTTCTTT. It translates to CASSLGQAGLNTEAFF.

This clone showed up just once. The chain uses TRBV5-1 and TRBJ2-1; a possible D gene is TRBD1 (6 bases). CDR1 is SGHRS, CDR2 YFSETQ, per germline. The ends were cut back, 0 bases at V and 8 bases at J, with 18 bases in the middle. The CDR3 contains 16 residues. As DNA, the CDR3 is TGCGCCAGCAGCTTGGAGTTGGGGGCTTTGGGGGATGAGCAGTTCTTC. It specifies CASSLELGALGDEQFF. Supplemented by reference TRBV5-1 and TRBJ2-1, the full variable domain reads KAGVTQTPRYLIKTRGQQVTLSCSPISGHRSVSWYQQTPGQGLQFLFEYFSETQRNKGNFPGRFSGRQFSNSRSEMNVSTLELGDSALYLCASSLELGALGDEQFFGPGTRLTVL.

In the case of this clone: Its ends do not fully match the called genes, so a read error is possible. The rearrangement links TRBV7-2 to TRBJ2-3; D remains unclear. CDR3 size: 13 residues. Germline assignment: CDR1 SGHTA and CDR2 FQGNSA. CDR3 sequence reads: CAGSERPTDTQYF. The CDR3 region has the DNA TGTGCCGGCAGCGAGCGACCCACAGATACGCAGTATTTT. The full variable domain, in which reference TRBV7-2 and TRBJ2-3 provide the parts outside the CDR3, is GAGVSQSPSNKVTEKGKDVELRCDPISGHTALYWYRQSLGQGLEFLIYFQGNSAPDKSGLPSDRFSAERTGGSVSTLTIQRTQQEDSAVYLCAGSERPTDTQYFGPGTRLTVL.

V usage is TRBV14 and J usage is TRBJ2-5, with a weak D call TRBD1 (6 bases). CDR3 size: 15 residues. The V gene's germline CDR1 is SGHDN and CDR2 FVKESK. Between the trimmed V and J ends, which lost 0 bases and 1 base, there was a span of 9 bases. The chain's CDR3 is CASSQDGQLQETQYF. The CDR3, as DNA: TGTGCCAGCAGCCAAGACGGACAGCTCCAAGAGACCCAGTACTTC.

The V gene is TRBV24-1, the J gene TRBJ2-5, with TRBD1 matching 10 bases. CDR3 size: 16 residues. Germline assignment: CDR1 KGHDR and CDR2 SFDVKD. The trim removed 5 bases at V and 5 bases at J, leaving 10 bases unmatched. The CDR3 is CATSGSGTGAGETQYF. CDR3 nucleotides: TGTGCCACCAGTGGCTCCGGGACAGGGGCAGGGGAGACCCAGTACTTC.

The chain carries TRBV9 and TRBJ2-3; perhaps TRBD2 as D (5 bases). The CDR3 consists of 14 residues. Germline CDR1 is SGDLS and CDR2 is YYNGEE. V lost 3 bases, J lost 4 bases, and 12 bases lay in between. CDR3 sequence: CASSAQPGADTQYF. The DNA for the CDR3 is TGTGCCAGCAGCGCCCAGCCCGGGGCAGATACGCAGTATTTT. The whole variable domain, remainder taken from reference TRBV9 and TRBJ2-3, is DSGVTQTPKHLITATGQRVTLRCSPRSGDLSVYWYQQSLDQGLQFLIQYYNGEERAKGNILERFSAQQFPDLHSELNLSSLELGDSALYFCASSAQPGADTQYFGPGTRLTVL.

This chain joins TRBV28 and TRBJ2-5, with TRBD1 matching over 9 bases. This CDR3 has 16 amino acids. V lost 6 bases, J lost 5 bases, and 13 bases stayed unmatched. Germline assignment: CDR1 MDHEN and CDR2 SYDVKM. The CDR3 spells CASRTTGTGSEETQYF. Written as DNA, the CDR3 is TGTGCCAGCAGAACTACCGGGACAGGGTCGGAGGAGACCCAGTACTTC.

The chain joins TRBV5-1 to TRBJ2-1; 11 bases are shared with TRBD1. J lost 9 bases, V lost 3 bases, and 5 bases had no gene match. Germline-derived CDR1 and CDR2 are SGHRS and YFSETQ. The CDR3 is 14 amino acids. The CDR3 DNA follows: TGCGCCAGCAGCTATCCCGGACAGGGGGCTGAGCAGTTCTTC. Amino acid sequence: CASSYPGQGAEQFF.

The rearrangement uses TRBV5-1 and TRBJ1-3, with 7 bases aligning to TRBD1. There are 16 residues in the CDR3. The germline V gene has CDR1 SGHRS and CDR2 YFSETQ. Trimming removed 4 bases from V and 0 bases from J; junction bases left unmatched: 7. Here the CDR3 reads CASSIYTGDSGNTIYF. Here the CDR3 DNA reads TGCGCCAGCAGCATCTATACAGGGGACTCTGGAAACACCATATATTTT.

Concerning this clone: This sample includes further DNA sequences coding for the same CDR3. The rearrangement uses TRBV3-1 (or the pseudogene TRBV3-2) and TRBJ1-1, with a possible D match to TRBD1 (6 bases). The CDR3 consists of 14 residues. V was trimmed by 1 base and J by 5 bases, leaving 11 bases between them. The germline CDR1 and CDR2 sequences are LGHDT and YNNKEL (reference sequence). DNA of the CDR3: TGTGCCAGCAGCCAAGGGTTGGGGGCTACTGAAGCTTTCTTT. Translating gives CASSQGLGATEAFF.

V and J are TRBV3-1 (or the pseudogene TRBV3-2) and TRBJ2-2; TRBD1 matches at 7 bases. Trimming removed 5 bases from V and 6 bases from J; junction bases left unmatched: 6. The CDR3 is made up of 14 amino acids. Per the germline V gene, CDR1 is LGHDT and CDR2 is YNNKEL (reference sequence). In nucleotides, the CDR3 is TGTGCCAGCAGCGCCGGACAGGTGCCCGGGGAGCTGTTTTTT. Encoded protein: CASSAGQVPGELFF.

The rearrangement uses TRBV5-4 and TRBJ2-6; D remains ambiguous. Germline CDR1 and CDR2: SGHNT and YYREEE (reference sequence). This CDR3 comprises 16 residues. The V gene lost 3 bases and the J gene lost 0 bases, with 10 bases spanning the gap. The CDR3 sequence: CASSYTADSGANVLTF. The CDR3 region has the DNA TGTGCCAGCAGCTATACCGCGGACTCTGGGGCCAACGTCCTGACTTTC.

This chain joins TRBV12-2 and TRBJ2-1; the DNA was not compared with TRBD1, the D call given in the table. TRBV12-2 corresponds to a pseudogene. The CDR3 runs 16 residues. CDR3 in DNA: TGTGCAAGTCGCTCGACCGGGACAGGCAACGTGAATGAGCAGTTCTTC. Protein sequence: CASRSTGTGNVNEQFF.

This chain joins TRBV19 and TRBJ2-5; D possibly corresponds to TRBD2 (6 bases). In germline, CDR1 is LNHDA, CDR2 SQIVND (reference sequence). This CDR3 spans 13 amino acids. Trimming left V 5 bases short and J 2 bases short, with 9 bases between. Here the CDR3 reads CASSFREQETQYF. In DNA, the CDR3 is TGTGCCAGTAGTTTCCGGGAGCAAGAGACCCAGTACTTC.

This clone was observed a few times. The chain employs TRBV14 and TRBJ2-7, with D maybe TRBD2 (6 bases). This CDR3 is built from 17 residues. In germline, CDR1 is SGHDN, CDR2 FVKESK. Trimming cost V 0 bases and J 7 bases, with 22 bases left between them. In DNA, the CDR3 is TGTGCCAGCAGCCAAGAATTTGGACGGGGGTCTCTGGGGGAGCAGTACTTC. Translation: CASSQEFGRGSLGEQYF.

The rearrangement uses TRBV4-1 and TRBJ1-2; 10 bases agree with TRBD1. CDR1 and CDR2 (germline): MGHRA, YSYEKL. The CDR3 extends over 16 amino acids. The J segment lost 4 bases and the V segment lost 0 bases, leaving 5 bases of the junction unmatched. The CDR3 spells CASSQDTRTGGYGYTF. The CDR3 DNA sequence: TGCGCCAGCAGCCAAGATACTAGGACAGGGGGCTATGGCTACACCTTC.

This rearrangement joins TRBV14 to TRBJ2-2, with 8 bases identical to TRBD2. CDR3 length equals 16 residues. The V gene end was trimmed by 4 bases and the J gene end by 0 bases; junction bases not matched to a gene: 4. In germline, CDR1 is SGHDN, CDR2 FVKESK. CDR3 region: CASSRGGGSNTGELFF. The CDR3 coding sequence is TGTGCCAGCAGCCGAGGCGGGGGGTCGAACACCGGGGAGCTGTTTTTT.

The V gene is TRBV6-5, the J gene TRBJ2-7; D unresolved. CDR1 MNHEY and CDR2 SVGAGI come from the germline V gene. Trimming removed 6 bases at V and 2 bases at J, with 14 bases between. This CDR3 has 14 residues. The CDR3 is CASRVGSGAYEQYF. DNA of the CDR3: TGTGCCAGCAGGGTTGGGTCAGGCGCCTACGAGCAGTACTTC.

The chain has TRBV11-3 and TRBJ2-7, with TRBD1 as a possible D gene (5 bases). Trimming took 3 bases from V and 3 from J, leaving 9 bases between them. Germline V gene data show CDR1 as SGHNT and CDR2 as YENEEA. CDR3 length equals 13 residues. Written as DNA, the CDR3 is TGTGCCAGCAGCTTGCACAGGAGCTACGAGCAGTACTTC. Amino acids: CASSLHRSYEQYF.

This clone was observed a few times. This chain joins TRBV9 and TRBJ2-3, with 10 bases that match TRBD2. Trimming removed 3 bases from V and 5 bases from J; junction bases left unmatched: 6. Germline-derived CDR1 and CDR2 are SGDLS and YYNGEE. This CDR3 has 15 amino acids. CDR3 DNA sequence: TGTGCCAGCAGCGCGCTAGCGGGGGTGGTAGATACGCAGTATTTT. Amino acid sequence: CASSALAGVVDTQYF.

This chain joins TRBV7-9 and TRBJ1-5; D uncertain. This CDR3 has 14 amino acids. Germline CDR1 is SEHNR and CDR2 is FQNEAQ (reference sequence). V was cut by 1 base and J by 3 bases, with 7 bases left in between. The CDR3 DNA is TGTGCCAGCAGCTTAGGCCGGGTCAATCAGCCCCAGCATTTT. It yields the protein CASSLGRVNQPQHF. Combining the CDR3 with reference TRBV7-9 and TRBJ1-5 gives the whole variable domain DTGVSQNPRHKITKRGQNVTFRCDPISEHNRLYWYRQTLGQGPEFLTYFQNEAQLEKSRLLSDRFSAERPKGSFSTLEIQRTEQGDSAMYLCASSLGRVNQPQHFGDGTRLSIL.

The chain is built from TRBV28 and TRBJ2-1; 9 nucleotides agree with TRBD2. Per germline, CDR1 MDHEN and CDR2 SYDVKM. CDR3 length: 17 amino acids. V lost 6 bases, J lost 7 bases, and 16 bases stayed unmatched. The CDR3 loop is CASSYIAGAGERNEQFF. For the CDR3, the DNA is TGTGCCAGCAGCTATATAGCGGGGGCAGGGGAAAGGAATGAGCAGTTCTTC.

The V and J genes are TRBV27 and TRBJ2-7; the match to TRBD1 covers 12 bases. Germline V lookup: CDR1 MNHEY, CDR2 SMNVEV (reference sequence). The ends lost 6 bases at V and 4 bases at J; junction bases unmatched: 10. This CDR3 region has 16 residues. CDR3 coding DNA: TGTGCCAGCAGCCCGCCGCCGGGACAGGGGGCGTACGAGCAGTACTTC. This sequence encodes CASSPPPGQGAYEQYF.

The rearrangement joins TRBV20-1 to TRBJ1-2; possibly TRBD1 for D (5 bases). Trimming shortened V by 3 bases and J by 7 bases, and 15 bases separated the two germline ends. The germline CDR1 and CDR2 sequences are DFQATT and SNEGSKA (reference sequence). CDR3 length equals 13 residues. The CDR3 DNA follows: TGCAGTGCTAGTCTGGGGGGGATTAGTGGCTACACCTTC. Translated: CSASLGGISGYTF.

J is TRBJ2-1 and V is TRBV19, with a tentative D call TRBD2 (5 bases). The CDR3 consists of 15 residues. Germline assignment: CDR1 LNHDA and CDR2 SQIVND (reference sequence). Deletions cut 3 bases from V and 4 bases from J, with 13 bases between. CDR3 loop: CASSIPGTNYNEQFF. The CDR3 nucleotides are TGTGCCAGTAGTATCCCGGGAACCAATTACAATGAGCAGTTCTTC.

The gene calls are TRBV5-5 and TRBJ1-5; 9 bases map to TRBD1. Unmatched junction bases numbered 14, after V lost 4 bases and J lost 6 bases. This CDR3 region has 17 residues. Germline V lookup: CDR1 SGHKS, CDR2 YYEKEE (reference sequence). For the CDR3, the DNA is TGTGCCAGCAGCGTTAATCCCCGACAGGGGGTGATTCAGCCCCAGCATTTT. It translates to CASSVNPRQGVIQPQHF.

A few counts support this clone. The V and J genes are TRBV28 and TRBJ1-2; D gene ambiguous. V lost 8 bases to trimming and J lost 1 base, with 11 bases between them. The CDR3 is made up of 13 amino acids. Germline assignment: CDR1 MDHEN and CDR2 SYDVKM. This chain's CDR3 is CASYTGDNYGYTF. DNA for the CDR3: TGTGCCAGCTACACCGGAGATAACTATGGCTACACCTTC.

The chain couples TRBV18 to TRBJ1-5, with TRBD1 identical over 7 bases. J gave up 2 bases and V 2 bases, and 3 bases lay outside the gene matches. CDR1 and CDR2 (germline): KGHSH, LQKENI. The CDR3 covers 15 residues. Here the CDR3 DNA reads TGTGCCAGCTCACCAACCGGACAGGGCAATCAGCCCCAGCATTTT. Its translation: CASSPTGQGNQPQHF.